This T cell receptor beta chain comes out of a study of blood T cell repertoires in COVID-19. Study processing details: Reference gene primer amplification gave estimated nucleated cell counts. TCRdb keeps only in-frame clones here, not all; method: immunoSEQ multiplex PCR. Clonal size and the V and J genes are those of that table, whereas D and trimming came from the DNA. This repertoire shows 250,000 to 350,000 clones, about 90% found once; its top ten account for roughly 1.9%. Germline CDR1 and CDR2: KGHSH and LQKENI. The CDR3 is 15 amino acids. V shed 3 bases and J shed 4 bases, with 13 bases lying between them.

The sequenced sample consisted of peripheral blood. The receptor was isolated from a woman younger than 45 who had recovered from COVID-19. This rearrangement joins TRBV18 to TRBJ1-3; the D is unclear. The CDR3 reads CASSPIGLSGNTIYF. CDR3 sequence (DNA): TGTGCCAGCTCACCGATCGGACTCTCGGGAAACACCATATATTTT.